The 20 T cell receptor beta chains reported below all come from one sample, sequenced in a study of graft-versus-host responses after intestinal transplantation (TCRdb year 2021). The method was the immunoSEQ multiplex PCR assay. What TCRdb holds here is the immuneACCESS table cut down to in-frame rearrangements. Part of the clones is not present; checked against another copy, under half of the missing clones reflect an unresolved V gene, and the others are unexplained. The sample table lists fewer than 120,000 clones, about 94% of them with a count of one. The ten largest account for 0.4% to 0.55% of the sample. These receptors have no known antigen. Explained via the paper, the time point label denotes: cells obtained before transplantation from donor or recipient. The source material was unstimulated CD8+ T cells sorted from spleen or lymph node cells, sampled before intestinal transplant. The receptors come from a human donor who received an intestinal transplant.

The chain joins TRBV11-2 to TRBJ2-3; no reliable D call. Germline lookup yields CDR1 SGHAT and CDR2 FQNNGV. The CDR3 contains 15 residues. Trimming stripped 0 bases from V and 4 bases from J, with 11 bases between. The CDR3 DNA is TGTGCCAGCAGCTTAGAGGCCAGGCCTTCAGATACGCAGTATTTT. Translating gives CASSLEARPSDTQYF.

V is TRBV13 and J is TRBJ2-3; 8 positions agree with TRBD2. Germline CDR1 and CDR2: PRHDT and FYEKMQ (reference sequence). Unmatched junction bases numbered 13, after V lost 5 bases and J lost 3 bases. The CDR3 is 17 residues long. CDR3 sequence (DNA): TGTGCCAGCAGCGCAGAACAAGCGGGAGAGTTGACAGATACGCAGTATTTT. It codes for CASSAEQAGELTDTQYF.

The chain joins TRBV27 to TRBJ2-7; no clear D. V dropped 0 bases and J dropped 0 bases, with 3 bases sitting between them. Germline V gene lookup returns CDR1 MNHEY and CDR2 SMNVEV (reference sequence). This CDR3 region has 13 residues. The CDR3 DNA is TGTGCCAGCAGTTTATCTCCCTCCTACGAGCAGTACTTC. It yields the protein CASSLSPSYEQYF.

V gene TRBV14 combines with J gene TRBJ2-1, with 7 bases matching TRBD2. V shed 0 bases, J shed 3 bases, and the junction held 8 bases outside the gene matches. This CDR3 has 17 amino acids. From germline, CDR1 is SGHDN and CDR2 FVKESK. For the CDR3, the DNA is TGTGCCAGCAGCCAAGATCCCGCGGGAGAAATCTACAATGAGCAGTTCTTC. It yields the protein CASSQDPAGEIYNEQFF.

The CDR3 DNA reads as TGTGCCAGCAGCTTACTCGGAAACACTGAAGCTTTCTTT. Translating it yields CASSLLGNTEAFF. V is TRBV7-6 and J is TRBJ1-1, with unresolved D. This CDR3 is built from 13 residues. CDR1 is SGHVS, CDR2 FNYEAQ, per germline. The V end was cut by 2 bases, the J end by 2 bases, with 6 bases between.

CDR3 nucleotide sequence: TGTGCCAGCAGTTTCCGGGGGTCTAGCGGACTATACAATGAGCAGTTCTTC. Its protein is CASSFRGSSGLYNEQFF. The rearrangement links TRBV27 to TRBJ2-1, with TRBD2 matching 7 bases. The V segment lost 3 bases and the J segment 4 bases; nucleotides outside the gene matches: 12. Germline V gene data show CDR1 as MNHEY and CDR2 as SMNVEV (reference sequence). The CDR3 is 17 amino acids.

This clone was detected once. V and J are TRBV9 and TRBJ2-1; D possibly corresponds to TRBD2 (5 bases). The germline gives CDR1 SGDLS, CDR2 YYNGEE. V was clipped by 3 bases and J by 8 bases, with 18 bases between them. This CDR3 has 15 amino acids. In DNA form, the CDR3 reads TGTGCCAGCAGCGACAAGGGATATACAGCGGATGAGCAGTTCTTC. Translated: CASSDKGYTADEQFF.

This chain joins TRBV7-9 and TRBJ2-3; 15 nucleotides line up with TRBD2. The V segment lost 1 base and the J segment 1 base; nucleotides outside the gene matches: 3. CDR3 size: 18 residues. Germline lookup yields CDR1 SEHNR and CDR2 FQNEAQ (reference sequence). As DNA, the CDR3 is TGTGCCAGCAGCTTAGAGGGACTAGCGGGAGGTGGCACAGATACGCAGTATTTT. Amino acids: CASSLEGLAGGGTDTQYF. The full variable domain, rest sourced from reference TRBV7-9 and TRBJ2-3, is DTGVSQNPRHKITKRGQNVTFRCDPISEHNRLYWYRQTLGQGPEFLTYFQNEAQLEKSRLLSDRFSAERPKGSFSTLEIQRTEQGDSAMYLCASSLEGLAGGGTDTQYFGPGTRLTVL.

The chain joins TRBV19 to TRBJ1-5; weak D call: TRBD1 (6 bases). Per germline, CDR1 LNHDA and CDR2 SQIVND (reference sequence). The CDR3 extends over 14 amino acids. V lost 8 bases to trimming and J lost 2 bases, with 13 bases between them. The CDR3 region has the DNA TGTGCCAGTGGATTCGGACAGCGCAATCAGCCCCAGCATTTT. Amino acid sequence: CASGFGQRNQPQHF.

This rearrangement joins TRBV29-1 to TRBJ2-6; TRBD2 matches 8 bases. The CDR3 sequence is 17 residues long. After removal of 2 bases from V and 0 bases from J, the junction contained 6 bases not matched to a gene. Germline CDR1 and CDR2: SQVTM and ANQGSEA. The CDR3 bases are TGCAGCGTTGAAATAGCACTAGCGGACTCTGGGGCCAACGTCCTGACTTTC. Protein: CSVEIALADSGANVLTF.

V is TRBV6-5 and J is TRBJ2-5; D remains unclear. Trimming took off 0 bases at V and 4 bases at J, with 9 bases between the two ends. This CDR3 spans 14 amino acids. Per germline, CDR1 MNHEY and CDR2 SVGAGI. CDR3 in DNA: TGTGCCAGCAGTTACTCCACCAGTCCAGAGACCCAGTACTTC. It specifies CASSYSTSPETQYF.

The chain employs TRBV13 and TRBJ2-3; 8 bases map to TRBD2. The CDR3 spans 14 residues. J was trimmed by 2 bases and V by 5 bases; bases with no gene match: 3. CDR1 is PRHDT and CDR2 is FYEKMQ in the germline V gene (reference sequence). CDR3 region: CASSRAGATDTQYF. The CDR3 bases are TGTGCCAGCAGCCGAGCGGGAGCCACAGATACGCAGTATTTT.

The chain's CDR3 is CASSEGSTDTQYF. As DNA, the CDR3 is TGTGCCAGCAGTGAAGGCAGCACAGATACGCAGTATTTT. This sequence joins TRBV25-1 and TRBJ2-3; no firm D call. V shed 2 bases and J shed 0 bases, with 3 bases lying between them. This CDR3 comprises 13 residues. Looked up from germline, CDR1 is MGHDK and CDR2 is SYGVNS.

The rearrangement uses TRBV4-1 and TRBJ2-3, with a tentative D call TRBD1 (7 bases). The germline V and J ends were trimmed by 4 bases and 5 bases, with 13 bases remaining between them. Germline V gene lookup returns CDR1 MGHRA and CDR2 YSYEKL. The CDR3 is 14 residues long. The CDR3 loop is CASSLGTAGDTQYF. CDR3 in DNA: TGCGCCAGCAGCCTGGGGACAGCGGGAGATACGCAGTATTTT.

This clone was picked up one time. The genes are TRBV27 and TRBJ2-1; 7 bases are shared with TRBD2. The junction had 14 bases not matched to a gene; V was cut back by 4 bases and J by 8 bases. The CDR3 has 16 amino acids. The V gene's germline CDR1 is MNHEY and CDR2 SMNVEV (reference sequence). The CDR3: CASSSYGGSSADEQFF. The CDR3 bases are TGTGCCAGCAGTTCTTATGGCGGGAGTAGTGCCGATGAGCAGTTCTTC.

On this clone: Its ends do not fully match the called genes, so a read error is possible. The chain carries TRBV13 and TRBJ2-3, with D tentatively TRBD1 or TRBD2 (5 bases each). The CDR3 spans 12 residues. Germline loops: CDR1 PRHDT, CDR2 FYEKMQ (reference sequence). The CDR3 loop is CASSLVGTPLHF. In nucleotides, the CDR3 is TGTGCCAGCAGCTTAGTAGGGACCCCGCTCCATTTT.

CDR3 residues: CASSQDGTFTDTQYF. CDR3 bases: TGCGCCAGCAGCCAAGATGGGACTTTCACAGATACGCAGTATTTT. The chain is built from TRBV4-1 and TRBJ2-3; tentative D call: TRBD2 (6 bases). The germline V gene encodes CDR1 MGHRA and CDR2 YSYEKL. Trimming pared 0 bases from V and 2 bases from J, leaving 9 bases between. The CDR3 runs to 15 residues.

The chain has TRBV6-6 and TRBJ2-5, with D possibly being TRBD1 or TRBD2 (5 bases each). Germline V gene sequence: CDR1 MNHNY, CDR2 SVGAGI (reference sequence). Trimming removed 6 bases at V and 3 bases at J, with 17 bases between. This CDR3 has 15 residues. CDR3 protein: CASRALGVRKETQYF. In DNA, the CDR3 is TGTGCCAGCAGGGCTTTGGGGGTGAGAAAAGAGACCCAGTACTTC.

CDR3 loop: CASSLEGRSYEQYF. The CDR3 DNA reads as TGCGCCAGCAGCTTGGAGGGCCGCTCCTACGAGCAGTACTTC. This chain uses TRBV5-1 with TRBJ2-7; D remains ambiguous. V lost 0 bases and J 0 bases, leaving 7 bases between the germline ends. The CDR3 loop spans 14 amino acids. Germline-derived CDR1 and CDR2 are SGHRS and YFSETQ.

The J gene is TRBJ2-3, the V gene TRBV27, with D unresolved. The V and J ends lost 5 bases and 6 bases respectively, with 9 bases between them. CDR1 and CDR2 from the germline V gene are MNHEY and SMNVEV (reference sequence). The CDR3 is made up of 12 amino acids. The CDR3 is CASSPSEDTQYF. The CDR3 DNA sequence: TGTGCCAGCAGTCCCTCCGAGGATACGCAGTATTTT.